This T cell receptor beta chain originates from a study of blood T cell repertoires in COVID-19. For the study at large: T cells, B-cell-depleted T cells, or PBMCs supplied cDNA or gDNA.

V was trimmed by 4 bases and J by 4 bases, leaving 10 bases between them. This CDR3 region has 13 residues. Germline V lookup: CDR1 LGHNA, CDR2 YSLEER. The table came from immunoSEQ multiplex PCR; TCRdb's copy has only in-frame clones and leaves some out. The table records approximately 50,000 clones, around nine tenths of them present only once. The chain employs TRBV4-3 and TRBJ1-1, with D possibly matching TRBD1 (5 bases). The sample was peripheral blood. The clonotype was recovered from a human donor in a cohort sampled during active COVID-19. The CDR3 region is CASSLGRGTEAFF. The CDR3 DNA sequence: TGCGCCAGCAGCCTAGGGAGGGGCACTGAAGCTTTCTTT.